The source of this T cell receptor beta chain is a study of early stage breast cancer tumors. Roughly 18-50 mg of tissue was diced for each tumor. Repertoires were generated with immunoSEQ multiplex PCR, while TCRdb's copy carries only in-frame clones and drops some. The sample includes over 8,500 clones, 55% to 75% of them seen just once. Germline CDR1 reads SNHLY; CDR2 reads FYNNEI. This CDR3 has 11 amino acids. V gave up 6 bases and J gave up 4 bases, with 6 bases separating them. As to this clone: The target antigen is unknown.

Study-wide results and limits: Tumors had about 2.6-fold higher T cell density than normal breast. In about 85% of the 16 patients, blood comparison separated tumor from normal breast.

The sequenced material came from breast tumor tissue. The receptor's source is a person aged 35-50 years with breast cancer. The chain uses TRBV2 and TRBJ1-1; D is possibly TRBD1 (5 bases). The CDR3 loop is CASRRGTEAFF. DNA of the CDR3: TGTGCCAGCAGAAGGGGCACTGAAGCTTTCTTT. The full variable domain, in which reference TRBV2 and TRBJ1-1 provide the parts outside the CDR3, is EPEVTQTPSHQVTQMGQEVILRCVPISNHLYFYWYRQILGQKVEFLVSFYNNEISEKSEIFDDQFSVERPDGSNFTLKIRSTKLEDSAMYFCASRRGTEAFFGQGTRLTVV.